This T cell receptor beta chain was sequenced for a study of T cells after yellow fever vaccination. By 5'RACE template switching, TCR cDNA was produced, with a universal primer site and UMIs added in the process. One entry per CDR3 protein, called by TCRdb with MiXCR from the 5' RACE reads. The sample has under 300,000 distinct CDR3 sequences, 6.9% seen once; the top ten hold approximately 0.84%. Of note for this clonotype: Its matching antigen is unknown. It may be a read error: a sequence one base away is much more abundant.

The length of the CDR3 is 11 residues. Germline loops: CDR1 DFQATT, CDR2 SNEGSKA (reference sequence). General observations from the study: Highly abundant clonotypes carried over from the bulk population could end up in FACS-sorted repertoires as contaminants.

The chain recombines TRBV20-1 with TRBJ2-3; D remains unclear. This TCR was recovered from a man younger than 40 who received the YFV17D yellow fever vaccine. Material: CD4+ T cells sorted from PBMCs, obtained 15 days after the yellow fever booster vaccination. The CDR3 bases are TGCGGTGCTAGGTTCCGGGATACGCAGTATTTT. This translates into CGARFRDTQYF.